This T cell receptor (beta chain) was obtained from a study of blood T cell repertoires in COVID-19. Study-level information: Acute-phase and convalescent COVID-19 samples originated in the United States, Italy and Spain. PBMCs, B-cell-depleted T cells, or T cells were the source of the cDNA or gDNA that made up the material.

Original processing methods: Reference gene primer amplification gave nucleated cell count estimates. Some clones are missing from TCRdb's copy, which holds only in-frame ones; the method was immunoSEQ multiplex PCR. That table supplies the V and J calls and clone size; D and trimming were determined from the DNA. The sample lists 100,000 or so clones; 80% to 95% were seen once. Germline V gene data show CDR1 as SQVTM and CDR2 as ANQGSEA. The CDR3 covers 13 residues. V lost 4 bases to trimming and J lost 2 bases; unmatched junction nucleotides: 4. This clone showed up just once. V and J are TRBV29-1 and TRBJ2-5; 7 bases are shared with TRBD1. The TCR sequence derives from a woman aged 45-65 years in a cohort sampled during active COVID-19. The source material was peripheral blood. The CDR3 bases are TGCAGCGTTGTTGGCAGGGGGCAAGAGACCCAGTACTTC. This codes for CSVVGRGQETQYF.